The text below deals with one TCR beta chain. This sample was included in a study of shared clonotypes between healthy human individuals. Clones were sequenced by immunoSEQ multiplex PCR, and TCRdb holds only the in-frame ones, with some missing. The sample lists 650,000 to 800,000 clones; approximately 77% were seen once. The TCR originated in a young woman in good health. What was sequenced was memory CD4+ T cells sorted from blood. Sample subset: CD45RA-negative fraction.

In DNA, the CDR3 is TGTGCCAGCAGCCCTCTAGCGGGCGGCTCTGGGGCCAACGTCCTGACTTTC. Its protein is CASSPLAGGSGANVLTF. The chain couples TRBV27 to TRBJ2-6, with TRBD2 matching over 8 bases. The CDR3 sequence is 17 residues long. With V trimmed by 6 bases and J by 0 bases, 7 bases remained unmatched. Germline CDR1 is MNHEY and CDR2 is SMNVEV (reference sequence). Supplemented by reference TRBV27 and TRBJ2-6, the full variable domain reads EAQVTQNPRYLITVTGKKLTVTCSQNMNHEYMSWYRQDPGLGLRQIYYSMNVEVTDKGDVPEGYKVSRKEKRNFPLILESPSPNQTSLYFCASSPLAGGSGANVLTFGAGSRLTVL.